The clone carrying this TCR beta chain was recorded only once. As yet, its antigen is unknown. These data belong to a study of cytomegalovirus exposure and HLA in healthy donors. General study points: TCR beta chains numbering more than 150 were designated cytomegalovirus-associated.

Primers for the PCR totalled 60 Vbeta and 13 Jbeta. The assay was immunoSEQ multiplex PCR, and TCRdb's table has in-frame clones only and misses some. The sample comprises 150,000 to 200,000 clones, roughly 85% of which are singletons, and roughly 1.3% rests with the top ten. The germline V gene encodes CDR1 MDHEN and CDR2 SYDVKM. Trimming took 6 bases from V and 5 from J, leaving 23 bases between them. The CDR3 has 16 amino acids. The sample consisted of PBMCs. This sequence joins TRBV28 and TRBJ2-7, with a possible D match to TRBD1 (6 bases). This TCR was recovered from a woman aged 45-65 years in good health and CMV-seronegative. The CDR3 protein is CASRATGGRERHEQYF. The CDR3 region has the DNA TGTGCCAGCAGGGCCACTGGGGGCCGGGAACGGCACGAGCAGTACTTC.